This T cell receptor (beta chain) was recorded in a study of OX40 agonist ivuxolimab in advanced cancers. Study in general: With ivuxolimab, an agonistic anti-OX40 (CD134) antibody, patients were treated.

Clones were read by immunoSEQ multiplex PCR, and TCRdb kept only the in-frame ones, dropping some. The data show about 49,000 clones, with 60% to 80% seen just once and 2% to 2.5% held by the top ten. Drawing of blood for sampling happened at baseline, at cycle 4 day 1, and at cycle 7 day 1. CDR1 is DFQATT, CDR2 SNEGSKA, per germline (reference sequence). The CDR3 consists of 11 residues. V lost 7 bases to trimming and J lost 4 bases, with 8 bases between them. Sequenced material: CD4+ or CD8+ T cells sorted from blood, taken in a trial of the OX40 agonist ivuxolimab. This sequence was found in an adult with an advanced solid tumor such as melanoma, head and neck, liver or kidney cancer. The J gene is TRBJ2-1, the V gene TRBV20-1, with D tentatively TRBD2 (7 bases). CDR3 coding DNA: TGCAGTGAGGGGGGGTACAATGAGCAGTTCTTC. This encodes CSEGGYNEQFF.